The 23 T cell receptor beta chains below were found in one sample sequenced in a study of shared clonotypes between healthy human individuals. The method was immunoSEQ multiplex PCR; TCRdb's version includes in-frame clones alone and lacks a portion of them. The table lists 1.6 million or so clones, roughly 96% of them singletons. Sample: naive CD4+ T cells sorted from blood. Specified subset: CD45RA+ positively selected. Receptor source: a man aged 25-45 years in good health.

This chain uses TRBV7-2 with TRBJ1-2; D may be TRBD1 (5 bases). The ends were cut back, 5 bases at V and 2 bases at J, with 12 bases in the middle. Germline lookup yields CDR1 SGHTA and CDR2 FQGNSA. The CDR3 totals 14 residues. For the CDR3, the DNA is TGTGCCAGCAGCCCCCCTAGGGGAAACTATGGCTACACCTTC. Protein sequence: CASSPPRGNYGYTF.

The chain uses TRBV14 and TRBJ2-7; TRBD1 matches 9 bases. V was pared by 1 base and J by 5 bases, with 6 bases of the junction left unmatched. In germline, CDR1 is SGHDN, CDR2 FVKESK. The CDR3 is 15 amino acids. CDR3 residues: CASSQVQGARNEQYF. The CDR3 DNA reads as TGTGCCAGCAGCCAAGTACAGGGGGCGCGGAACGAGCAGTACTTC.

V and J are TRBV29-1 and TRBJ2-1; the match to TRBD2 covers 9 bases. With 1 base clipped from V and 2 bases from J, the junction kept 6 bases outside the gene matches. The CDR3 is 16 amino acids. CDR1 and CDR2 from the germline V gene are SQVTM and ANQGSEA. CDR3 DNA sequence: TGCAGCGTTGAAGGAGAGGGCGGGAGGGCCTACAATGAGCAGTTCTTC. Translation: CSVEGEGGRAYNEQFF.

This chain links TRBV5-1 with TRBJ1-1; 8 nucleotides align to TRBD1. CDR1 is SGHRS and CDR2 is YFSETQ in the germline V gene. The J segment lost 2 bases and the V segment lost 5 bases, leaving 5 bases of the junction unmatched. This CDR3 region has 14 residues. The CDR3 loop reads CASRAGTGNTEAFF. The CDR3 region has the DNA TGCGCCAGCAGGGCCGGGACAGGTAACACTGAAGCTTTCTTT.

The CDR3 region has the DNA TGCAGCGGTCGTAGCGGGAGGACCGGGGAGCTGTTTTTT. Its translation: CSGRSGRTGELFF. This chain links TRBV29-1 with TRBJ2-2; 10 bases fit TRBD2. Per germline, CDR1 SQVTM and CDR2 ANQGSEA. V gave up 7 bases and J gave up 5 bases; unmatched junction bases: 4. This CDR3 region has 13 residues.

V gene TRBV11-2 combines with J gene TRBJ1-1; 12 bases are a match to TRBD1. The CDR3 is made up of 19 amino acids. Unmatched junction bases numbered 12, after V lost 1 base and J lost 3 bases. CDR1 is SGHAT, CDR2 FQNNGV, per germline. CDR3 in amino acids: CASSLVPSGQGAEDTEAFF. DNA for the CDR3: TGTGCCAGCAGCTTAGTGCCGTCGGGACAGGGGGCCGAGGACACTGAAGCTTTCTTT.

The chain's CDR3 is CASSSLVKMGGYTF. CDR3 DNA sequence: TGTGCCAGCAGTTCCCTCGTTAAGATGGGCGGCTACACCTTC. The J gene is TRBJ1-2, the V gene TRBV28; D remains unclear. Germline CDR1 MDHEN, CDR2 SYDVKM. V lost 4 bases, J lost 8 bases, and 17 bases lay in between. CDR3 length equals 14 residues.

In this sample, this clone turned up once. The V and J genes are TRBV5-1 and TRBJ2-7; the D gene is possibly TRBD2 (6 bases). Germline V lookup: CDR1 SGHRS, CDR2 YFSETQ. The ends were cut back, 4 bases at V and 2 bases at J, with 13 bases in the middle. The CDR3 sequence is 14 residues long. This chain's CDR3 is CASSAPEGPYEQYF. DNA of the CDR3: TGCGCCAGCAGCGCCCCGGAGGGCCCCTACGAGCAGTACTTC.

The chain links TRBV4-3 to TRBJ1-5; TRBD1 agrees at 7 bases. The trim removed 3 bases at V and 4 bases at J, leaving 6 bases unmatched. The CDR3 totals 15 residues. The germline gives CDR1 LGHNA, CDR2 YSLEER. The CDR3 sequence is CASSQATGVNQPQHF. Written as DNA, the CDR3 is TGCGCCAGCAGCCAGGCCACAGGGGTAAATCAGCCCCAGCATTTT.

V usage is TRBV7-9 and J usage is TRBJ1-2; D perhaps matches TRBD1 (6 bases). The V end was cut by 5 bases, the J end by 4 bases, with 23 bases between. Germline CDR1 is SEHNR and CDR2 is FQNEAQ (reference sequence). The CDR3 sequence is 17 residues long. CDR3: CASSPSVSGGAPYGYTF. Here the CDR3 DNA reads TGTGCCAGCAGCCCCTCGGTCTCTGGGGGCGCGCCCTATGGCTACACCTTC.

The J gene is TRBJ2-7, the V gene TRBV27; D is possibly TRBD1 or TRBD2 (6 bases each). The V end was cut by 4 bases, the J end by 8 bases, with 12 bases between. In germline, CDR1 is MNHEY, CDR2 SMNVEV (reference sequence). The CDR3 spans 12 residues. In DNA, the CDR3 is TGTGCCAGCAGTTCCACAGGGAGGAAGCAGTACTTC. It codes for CASSSTGRKQYF.

This clone was observed a single time. The V call is TRBV11-2, the J call TRBJ2-2; 11 positions agree with TRBD2. The length of the CDR3 is 17 residues. CDR1 and CDR2 from the germline V gene are SGHAT and FQNNGV. The junction had 12 bases not matched to a gene; V was cut back by 10 bases and J by 2 bases. As DNA, the CDR3 is TGTGCCACAGGGCGGCTAGCGGGAGGTATAAACACCGGGGAGCTGTTTTTT. Its protein product is CATGRLAGGINTGELFF. Looking up the rest from reference TRBV11-2 and TRBJ2-2 gives the full variable domain: EAGVAQSPRYKIIEKRQSVAFWCNPISGHATLYWYQQILGQGPKLLIQFQNNGVVDDSQLPKDRFSAERLKGVDSTLKIQPAKLEDSAVYLCATGRLAGGINTGELFFGEGSRLTVL.

Only one count was recorded for this clone. CDR3 in amino acids: CAWTRLGILKPRDNEQFF. DNA for the CDR3: TGTGCCTGGACCCGCCTGGGTATCCTCAAGCCCCGCGACAATGAGCAGTTCTTC. The chain employs TRBV30 and TRBJ2-1; D ambiguous. Germline lookup yields CDR1 GTSNPN and CDR2 SVGIG (reference sequence). V was clipped by 4 bases and J by 5 bases, with 27 bases between them. This CDR3 has 18 residues. The full variable domain, in which reference TRBV30 and TRBJ2-1 provide the parts outside the CDR3, is SQTIHQWPATLVQPVGSPLSLECTVEGTSNPNLYWYRQAAGRGLQLLFYSVGIGQISSEVPQNLSASRPQDRQFILSSKKLLLSDSGFYLCAWTRLGILKPRDNEQFFGPGTRLTVL.

This chain joins TRBV7-9 and TRBJ2-1, with D uncertain. Germline lookup yields CDR1 SEHNR and CDR2 FQNEAQ (reference sequence). V shed 7 bases and J shed 2 bases, with 12 bases lying between them. The CDR3 extends over 14 amino acids. In nucleotides, the CDR3 is TGTGCCAGCACCCCTGGGCTAGCCTACAATGAGCAGTTCTTC. It yields the protein CASTPGLAYNEQFF.

In this sample, this clone turned up once. The V call is TRBV18, the J call TRBJ2-2, with TRBD2 identical over 12 bases. The J segment lost 3 bases and the V segment lost 2 bases, leaving 7 bases of the junction unmatched. From germline, CDR1 is KGHSH and CDR2 LQKENI. The CDR3 runs 18 residues. The CDR3 DNA reads as TGTGCCAGCTCACCAGTCCTAGCGGGAGGGCCATACACCGGGGAGCTGTTTTTT. Translating gives CASSPVLAGGPYTGELFF.

The CDR3 spells CASSVRTGGWGNTIYF. CDR3 nucleotides: TGTGCCAGCAGCGTTCGGACAGGGGGCTGGGGAAACACCATATATTTT. This chain connects TRBV5-4 to TRBJ1-3; 11 bases are shared with TRBD1. The CDR3 has 16 amino acids. The germline CDR1 and CDR2 sequences are SGHNT and YYREEE (reference sequence). V shed 4 bases and J 4 bases; nucleotides not matched to a gene: 7.

The CDR3 DNA follows: TGTGCCAGCAGTTCCCAGACAGCGCAAGAGACCCAGTACTTC. This encodes CASSSQTAQETQYF. The V call is TRBV2, the J call TRBJ2-5; D may be TRBD1 (5 bases). This CDR3 comprises 14 residues. V lost 5 bases, J lost 2 bases, and 12 bases lay in between. CDR1 SNHLY and CDR2 FYNNEI come from the germline V gene.

The chain links TRBV18 to TRBJ2-7; D is ambiguous. Trimming stripped 0 bases from V and 5 bases from J, with 11 bases between. Germline CDR1 reads KGHSH; CDR2 reads LQKENI. The CDR3 covers 14 residues. As DNA, the CDR3 is TGTGCCAGCTCACCACCCGGACGTGTGGACGAGCAGTACTTC. Amino acid sequence: CASSPPGRVDEQYF.

This rearrangement joins TRBV4-2 to TRBJ2-4, with TRBD2 matching over 7 bases. V lost 0 bases to trimming and J lost 1 base; unmatched junction nucleotides: 9. The CDR3 is 18 residues long. Looked up from germline, CDR1 is LGHNA and CDR2 is YNFKEQ. CDR3 in amino acids: CASSQEGASGIAKNIQYF. CDR3 coding DNA: TGTGCCAGCAGCCAAGAAGGGGCCAGCGGGATTGCCAAAAACATTCAGTACTTC.

The rearrangement joins TRBV9 to TRBJ2-3, with 10 bases identical to TRBD1. The CDR3 has 15 amino acids. Trimming removed 4 bases from V and 6 bases from J; junction bases left unmatched: 8. CDR1 is SGDLS and CDR2 is YYNGEE in the germline V gene. CDR3 coding DNA: TGTGCCAGCAGCCCCCGGGACAGGGGTATGGATACGCAGTATTTT. Translation gives CASSPRDRGMDTQYF.

The V call is TRBV6-1, the J call TRBJ2-5; D call uncertain. V was clipped by 2 bases and J by 7 bases, with 8 bases between them. The CDR3 spans 12 residues. The germline CDR1 and CDR2 sequences are MNHNS and SASEGT. Here the CDR3 reads CASSENIWTQYF. DNA of the CDR3: TGTGCCAGCAGTGAAAATATATGGACCCAGTACTTC.

The sample holds one count of this clone. The chain links TRBV28 to TRBJ1-5, with a possible D match to TRBD1 (5 bases). Between the trimmed V and J ends, which lost 5 bases and 5 bases, there was a span of 13 bases. The CDR3 has 14 residues. Germline V gives CDR1 MDHEN, CDR2 SYDVKM. Here the CDR3 DNA reads TGTGCCAGCAGTCTCCGACAGACCCATCAGCCCCAGCATTTT. As protein: CASSLRQTHQPQHF.

The chain has TRBV6-1 and TRBJ1-5, with 8 nucleotides matching TRBD1. J lost 5 bases, V lost 0 bases, and 6 bases had no gene match. The CDR3 extends over 16 amino acids. Looked up from germline, CDR1 is MNHNS and CDR2 is SASEGT. CDR3 sequence: CASSEASGGAYQPQHF. The CDR3 coding sequence is TGTGCCAGCAGTGAAGCGTCAGGGGGCGCATATCAGCCCCAGCATTTT.